The TCR beta chain under discussion was sequenced for a study of shared clonotypes between healthy human individuals. The overall study: Three plates were used per donor for CD4 naive, three for CD4 memory, two for CD8 naive and one for CD8 memory. Study-level findings and limits: Non-shared clonotypes showed lower generation probabilities than clonotypes common to all four donors.

Repertoires were generated with immunoSEQ multiplex PCR, while TCRdb's copy carries only in-frame clones and drops some. The table records roughly 400,000 clones, roughly 96% of them present only once. A word on this clone: Antigen: not known.

The CDR3 length is 14 residues. Trimming left V 3 bases short and J 3 bases short, with 12 bases between. Germline loops: CDR1 SEHNR, CDR2 FQNEAQ (reference sequence). This chain uses TRBV7-9 with TRBJ2-7; a possible D gene is TRBD2 (6 bases). The specimen was memory CD8+ T cells sorted from blood. The subset denotes: CD45RO+ cells pooled with CCR7-negative TemRA cells. This receptor was obtained from a man between 25 and 39 years old in good health. For the CDR3, the DNA is TGTGCCAGCAGCTTCGGCGGGAACCGCTACGAGCAGTACTTC. This codes for CASSFGGNRYEQYF.